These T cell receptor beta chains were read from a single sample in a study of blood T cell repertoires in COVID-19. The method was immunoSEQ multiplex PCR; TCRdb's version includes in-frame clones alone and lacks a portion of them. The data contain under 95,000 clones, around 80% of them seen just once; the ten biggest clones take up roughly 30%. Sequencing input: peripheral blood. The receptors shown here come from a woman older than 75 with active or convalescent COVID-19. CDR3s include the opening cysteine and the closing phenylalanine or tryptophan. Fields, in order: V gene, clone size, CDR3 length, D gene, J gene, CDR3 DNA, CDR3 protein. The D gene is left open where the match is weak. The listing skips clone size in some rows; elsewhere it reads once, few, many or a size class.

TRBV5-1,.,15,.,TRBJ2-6,TGCGCCAGCAGCCAAGGGGATCTTGGGGCCAACGTCCTGACTTTC,CASSQGDLGANVLTF
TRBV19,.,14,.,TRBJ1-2,TGTGCCGCTCTCCCTGGAGGGAGGTTGGATGGCTACACCTTC,CAALPGGRLDGYTF
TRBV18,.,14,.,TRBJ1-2,TGTGCCAGCTCCTTCGGACACGACTCATGGGGCTACACCTTC,CASSFGHDSWGYTF
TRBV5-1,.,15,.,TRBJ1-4,TGCGCCAGCAGCTTCACGGGTATGGCTAATGAAAAACTGTTTTTT,CASSFTGMANEKLFF
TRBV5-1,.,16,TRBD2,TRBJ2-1,TGCGCCAGCAGCATCTTAGGACTAGCGGGAGGGCCTGAGCAGTTCTTC,CASSILGLAGGPEQFF
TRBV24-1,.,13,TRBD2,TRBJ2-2,TGTGCCACCGGCGGCGCGGGAGGCGGGGAGCTGTTTTTT,CATGGAGGGELFF
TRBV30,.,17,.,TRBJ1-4,TGTGCCTGGAGTGTACGAAAATTCCAGTCAACTAATGAAAAACTGTTTTTT,CAWSVRKFQSTNEKLFF
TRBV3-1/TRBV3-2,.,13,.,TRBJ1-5,TGTGCCAGCAGCCAAGACCGGGGACAGCCCCAGCATTTT,CASSQDRGQPQHF
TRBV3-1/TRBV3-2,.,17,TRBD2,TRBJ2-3,TGTGCCAGCAGCCAAGAACTGGCGGGGGGGGTCACAGATACGCAGTATTTT,CASSQELAGGVTDTQYF
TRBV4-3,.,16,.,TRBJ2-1,TGCGCCAGCAGCCAAGAACGGGCAGTCGGGGGCAATGAGCAGTTCTTC,CASSQERAVGGNEQFF
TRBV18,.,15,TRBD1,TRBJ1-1,TGTGCCAGCTCTAGTAATTTAGGGGGCTACACTGAAGCTTTCTTT,CASSSNLGGYTEAFF
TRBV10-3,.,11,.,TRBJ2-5,TGTGCCATCAGTGGGGCCCAGACCCAGTACTTC,CAISGAQTQYF
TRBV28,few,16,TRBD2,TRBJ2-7,TGTGCCAGCAGCCGCGCGCATGGCGGGGGGACCTACGAGCAGTACTTC,CASSRAHGGGTYEQYF
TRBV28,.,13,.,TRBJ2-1,TGTGCCAGCAGTCAACTCTCCTACAATGAGCAGTTCTTC,CASSQLSYNEQFF
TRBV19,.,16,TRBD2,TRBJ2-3,TGTGCCAGCACAAACCTACTAGCGGGGGGACGGCGTACGCAGTATTTT,CASTNLLAGGRRTQYF
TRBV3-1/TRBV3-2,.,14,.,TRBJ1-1,TGTGCCAGCAGCCCCCCACAGATGAACACTGAAGCTTTCTTT,CASSPPQMNTEAFF
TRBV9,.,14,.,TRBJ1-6,TGTGCCAGCAGCGAGGACAGTCTTAATTCACCCCTCCACTTT,CASSEDSLNSPLHF
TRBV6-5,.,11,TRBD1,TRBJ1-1,TGTGCCAGCATCCCCGGGACAGGGGATTTCTTT,CASIPGTGDFF
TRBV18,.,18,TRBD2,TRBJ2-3,TGTGCCAGCTCACCACCCAACCTAGGACTAGGAGCTGCTGATACGCAGTATTTT,CASSPPNLGLGAADTQYF
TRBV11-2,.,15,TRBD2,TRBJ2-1,TGTGCCAGCAGCCGGGTGGCGGGGGGGCCTAGTGAGCAGTTCTTC,CASSRVAGGPSEQFF
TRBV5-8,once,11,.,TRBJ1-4,TGTGCCTTATCAGGAGGGGAAAAACTGTTTTTT,CALSGGEKLFF
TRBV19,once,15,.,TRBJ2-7,TGTGCCAGTAGTATTGTGTCAACCGGTCCCTACGAGCAGTACTTC,CASSIVSTGPYEQYF
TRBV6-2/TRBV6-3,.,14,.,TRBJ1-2,TGTGCCAGCAGTTACGGGGGCCTTAACTATGGCTACACCTTC,CASSYGGLNYGYTF
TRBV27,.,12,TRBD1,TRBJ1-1,TGTGCCAGCAGTTTAAGGACAGGAGAGGCTTTCTTT,CASSLRTGEAFF
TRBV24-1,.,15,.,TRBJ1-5,TGTGCCACCAGCTCGGTGGGGGGGGCCAATCAGCCCCAGCATTTT,CATSSVGGANQPQHF
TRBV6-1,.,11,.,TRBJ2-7,TGTGCCAGCAGTGACCCTAATGAGCAGTACTTC,CASSDPNEQYF
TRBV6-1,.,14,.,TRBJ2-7,TGTGCCAGCAGTGAATTCCCAGGGTCCTACGAGCAGTACTTC,CASSEFPGSYEQYF
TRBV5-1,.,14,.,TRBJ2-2,TGCGCCAGCAGCCCTGACACGAACACCGGGGAGCTGTTTTTT,CASSPDTNTGELFF
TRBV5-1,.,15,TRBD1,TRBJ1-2,TGCGCCAGCAGCGACAGACAGGGGGGAGTCGATGGCTACACCTTC,CASSDRQGGVDGYTF
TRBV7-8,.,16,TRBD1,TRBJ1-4,TGTGCCAGCAGCTTAGACCCGGGACAGGGGAATGAAAAACTGTTTTTT,CASSLDPGQGNEKLFF
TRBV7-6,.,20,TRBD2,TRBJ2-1,TGTGCCAGCAGCTTAGGGGAGGGACTAGCGGGAGTATTTTCCTACAATGAGCAGTTCTTC,CASSLGEGLAGVFSYNEQFF
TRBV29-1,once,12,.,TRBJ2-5,TGCAGCGTCGGACAGATTGCGGGGACCCAGTACTTC,CSVGQIAGTQYF
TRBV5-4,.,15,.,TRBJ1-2,TGTGCCAGCAGCCCGTGGGCGGGACCGAACTATGGCTACACCTTC,CASSPWAGPNYGYTF
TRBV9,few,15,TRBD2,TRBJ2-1,TGTGCCAGCAGCGTAGACCTAGCGGGGGTCAATGAGCAGTTCTTC,CASSVDLAGVNEQFF
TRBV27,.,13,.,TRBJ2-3,TGTGCCAGCAGTTTTTTTTCATCAGATACGCAGTATTTT,CASSFFSSDTQYF
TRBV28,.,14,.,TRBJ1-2,TGTGCCAGCAGTATCCAGGGTACTAACTATGGCTACACCTTC,CASSIQGTNYGYTF
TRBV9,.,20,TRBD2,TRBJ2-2,TGTGCCAGCAGCGTAGATGAGAAGTGGTGGAGGCGGGGGGACACCGGGGAGCTGTTTTTT,CASSVDEKWWRRGDTGELFF
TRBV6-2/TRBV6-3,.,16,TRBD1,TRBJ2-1,TGTGCCAGCAGTCCCTGGGGGACAGGGTATGACAATGAGCAGTTCTTC,CASSPWGTGYDNEQFF
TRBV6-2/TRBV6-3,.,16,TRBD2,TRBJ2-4,TGTGCCAGCAGTTACTCAGTGGGGGGGGCCAAAAACATTCAGTACTTC,CASSYSVGGAKNIQYF
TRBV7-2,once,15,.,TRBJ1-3,TGTGCCAGCAGCCCCTCTCAGGGAACTGGAAACACCATATATTTT,CASSPSQGTGNTIYF
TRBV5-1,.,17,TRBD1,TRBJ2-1,TGCGCCAGCAGCTCTGGACAGGGGACGAGCGCCTACAATGAGCAGTTCTTC,CASSSGQGTSAYNEQFF
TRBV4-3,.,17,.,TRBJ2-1,TGCGCCAGCAGCCAAGATCTAGGCAGCCGCTCCTACAATGAGCAGTTCTTC,CASSQDLGSRSYNEQFF
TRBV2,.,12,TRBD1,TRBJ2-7,TGTGCCAGCAGCCTCGACAGGGCCGAGCAGTACTTC,CASSLDRAEQYF
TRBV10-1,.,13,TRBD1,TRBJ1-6,TGCGCCAGCAGGGCAGGGGGTAATTCACCCCTCCACTTT,CASRAGGNSPLHF
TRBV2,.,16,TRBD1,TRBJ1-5,TGTGCCAGCAGTGGCCGGGACAGAGCTAGCAATCAGCCCCAGCATTTT,CASSGRDRASNQPQHF
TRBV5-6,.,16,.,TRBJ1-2,TGTGCCAGCAGCTTGGTTCCGGGTCAAGCTAACTATGGCTACACCTTC,CASSLVPGQANYGYTF
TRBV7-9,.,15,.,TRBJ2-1,TGTGCCAGCAGTGAGAGATTTGGAGTCATCGATGAGCAGTTCTTC,CASSERFGVIDEQFF
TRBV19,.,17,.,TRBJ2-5,TGTGCCAGTAGCCAGGCAGCAGGGGCGAAAGTCCAAGAGACCCAGTACTTC,CASSQAAGAKVQETQYF
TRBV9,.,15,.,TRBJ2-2,TGTGCCAGCAGCGAGGGTATACGGGGGACCGGGGAGCTGTTTTTT,CASSEGIRGTGELFF
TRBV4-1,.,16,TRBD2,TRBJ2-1,TGCGCCAGCAGCCCGACACCGGGACTAGCGGACAATGAGCAGTTCTTC,CASSPTPGLADNEQFF
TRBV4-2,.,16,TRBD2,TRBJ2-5,TGTGCCAGCAGCCAAGACCCCGGGGGGAGTAGGGAGACCCAGTACTTC,CASSQDPGGSRETQYF
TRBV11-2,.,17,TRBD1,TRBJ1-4,TGTGCCAGCAGCTCAAGGCTTCCGGGACAGCTTAATGAAAAACTGTTTTTT,CASSSRLPGQLNEKLFF
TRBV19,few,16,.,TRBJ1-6,TGTGCCAGTAGCCCGGGGGGACACTCCTATAATTCACCCCTCCACTTT,CASSPGGHSYNSPLHF
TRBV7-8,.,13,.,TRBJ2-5,TGTGCCAGCTCCATTAGCCGGTGGGAGACCCAGTACTTC,CASSISRWETQYF